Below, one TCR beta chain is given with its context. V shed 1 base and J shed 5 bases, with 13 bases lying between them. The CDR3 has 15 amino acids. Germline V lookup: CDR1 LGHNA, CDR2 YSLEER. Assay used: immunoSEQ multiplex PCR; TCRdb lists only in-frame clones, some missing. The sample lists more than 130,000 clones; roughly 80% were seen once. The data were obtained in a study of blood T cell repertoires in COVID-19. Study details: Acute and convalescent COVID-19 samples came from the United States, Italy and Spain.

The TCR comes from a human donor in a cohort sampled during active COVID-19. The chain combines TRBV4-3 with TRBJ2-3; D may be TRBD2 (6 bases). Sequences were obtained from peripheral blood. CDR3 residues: CASSQGGTDRDTQYF. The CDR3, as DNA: TGCGCCAGCAGCCAAGGAGGGACTGATCGAGATACGCAGTATTTT.